Listed below are T cell receptor delta chains from one sample, sequenced in a study of gamma-delta chains in newborns, infants, children. TCRdb re-identified clones in the reads via CATT. The table shows several thousand delta-chain clones, with approximately 3.5% occurring only once. Sample: blood. All receptors come from a child who was a newborn, infant or young child, either healthy, febrile or measles-vaccinated (not recorded which). Both conserved end residues are part of each CDR3. The order of the fields is J gene, clone size, D gene, V gene, CDR3 DNA, CDR3 protein. D genes are given only for firm matches. A clone size is listed for some rows: how often the clone was seen (once, few, many), or a class if it is expanded.

TRDJ1 | medium-sized | TRDD3 | TRDV3 | TGTGCCTTGGTACTACTGAACTGGGGGATTGGCAGGTACACCGATAAACTCATCTTT | CALVLLNWGIGRYTDKLIF
TRDJ3 | medium-sized | TRDD3 | TRDV2 | TGTGCCTGTGACAAAAAATACTGGGGGATACGCCCAGCCTGGGACACCCGACAGATGTTTTTC | CACDKKYWGIRPAWDTRQMFF
TRDJ2 | large | TRDD3 | TRAV29/DV5 | TGTGCAGCAAGCCCTGGGGGCCTCACAGCACAACTCTTCTTT | CAASPGGLTAQLFF
TRDJ1 | few | TRDD3 | TRDV2 | TGTGCCTGTGACATACTGGGGGACACGCACACCGATAAACTCATCTTT | CACDILGDTHTDKLIF
TRDJ3 | - | TRDD3 | TRDV2 | TGTGCCTGTGACACCGGCTGGGGGATATCCAGGGACACCCGACAGATGTTTTTC | CACDTGWGISRDTRQMFF
TRDJ1 | - | - | TRDV1 | TGTGCTCTTGGGGAAGGGGTTCCTACGCGGGATACGGAGGACACCGATAAACTCATCTTT | CALGEGVPTRDTEDTDKLIF
TRDJ1 | large | - | TRDV1 | TGTGCTCTTGGGGACCCTGGCCTTCCTACTGGGGGACCCGATAAACTCATCTTT | CALGDPGLPTGGPDKLIF
TRDJ1 | medium-sized | - | TRDV1 | TGTGCTCTTGGGGAATCTAGGGGACGAAATCCAAAACACACCGATAAACTCATCTTT | CALGESRGRNPKHTDKLIF
TRDJ1 | - | TRDD3 | TRDV1 | TGTGCTCTTGGGGAACTCAGTCAACTGGGGGATTTGGCAAATCAACTCATCTTT | CALGELSQLGDLANQLIF
TRDJ3 | few | - | TRDV2 | TGTGCCTGTGACGGGGTTACTGGCCGGGACACCCGACAGATGTTTTTC | CACDGVTGRDTRQMFF
TRDJ1 | medium-sized | TRDD3 | TRDV1 | TGTGCTCTTGGGCCCTACAATTACTGGGGGATACATTTCACCGATAAACTCATCTTT | CALGPYNYWGIHFTDKLIF
TRDJ1 | medium-sized | TRDD3 | TRDV1 | TGTGCTCTTGGGGAACTAGTAAGGTACTGGGGGATACTTAAATTCAACACCGATAAACTCATCTTT | CALGELVRYWGILKFNTDKLIF
TRDJ1 | medium-sized | TRDD3 | TRDV1 | TGTGCTCTTGGGGAACTTCTTAGTCATCCTCTAGTACTGGGGCACACCGATAAACTCATCTTT | CALGELLSHPLVLGHTDKLIF
TRDJ1 | medium-sized | TRDD3 | TRDV3 | TGTGCCTCCCGCGGCTACGTTACTGGGGGATACGCGTATGTTCGATTTGATAAACTCATCTTT | CASRGYVTGGYAYVRFDKLIF
TRDJ3 | medium-sized | TRDD2 | TRDV1 | TGTGCTCTTGGGGAAAACTTTCCTACCGTATTTCAGGGTCGCTCCTGGGACACCCGACAGATGTTTTTC | CALGENFPTVFQGRSWDTRQMFF
TRDJ1 | few | TRDD3 | TRDV3 | TGTGCCTTTATAGTACGAGGGCAACGCTGGGGGATACGATCTCCCTACACCGATAAACTCATCTTT | CAFIVRGQRWGIRSPYTDKLIF
TRDJ1 | medium-sized | TRDD3 | TRDV1 | TGTGCTCTTGGGGAAACGAAATACCCCCTTCCTATGGGGGATACGCGCGAACTCATCTTT | CALGETKYPLPMGDTRELIF
TRDJ1 | large | TRDD2 | TRAV29/DV5 | TGTGCAGCAAGTCTCCTTCCTACTGGGTACACCGATAAACTCATCTTT | CAASLLPTGYTDKLIF